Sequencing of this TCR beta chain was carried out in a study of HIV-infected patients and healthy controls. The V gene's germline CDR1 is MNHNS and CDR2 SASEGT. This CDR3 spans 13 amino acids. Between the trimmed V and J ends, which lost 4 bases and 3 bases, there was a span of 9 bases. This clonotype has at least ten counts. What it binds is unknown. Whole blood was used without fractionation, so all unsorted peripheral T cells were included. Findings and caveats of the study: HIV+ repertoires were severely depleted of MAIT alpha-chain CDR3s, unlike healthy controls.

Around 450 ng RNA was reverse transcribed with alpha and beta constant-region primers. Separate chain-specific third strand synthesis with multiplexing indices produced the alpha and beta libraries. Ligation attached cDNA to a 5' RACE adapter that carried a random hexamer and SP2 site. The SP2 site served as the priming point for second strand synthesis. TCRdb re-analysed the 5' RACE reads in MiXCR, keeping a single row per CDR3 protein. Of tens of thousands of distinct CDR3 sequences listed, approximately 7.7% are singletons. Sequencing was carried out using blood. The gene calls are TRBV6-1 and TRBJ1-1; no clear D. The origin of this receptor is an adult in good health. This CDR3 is CASSVEVYTEAFF. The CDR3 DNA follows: TGTGCCAGCAGTGTGGAGGTGTACACTGAAGCTTTCTTT.